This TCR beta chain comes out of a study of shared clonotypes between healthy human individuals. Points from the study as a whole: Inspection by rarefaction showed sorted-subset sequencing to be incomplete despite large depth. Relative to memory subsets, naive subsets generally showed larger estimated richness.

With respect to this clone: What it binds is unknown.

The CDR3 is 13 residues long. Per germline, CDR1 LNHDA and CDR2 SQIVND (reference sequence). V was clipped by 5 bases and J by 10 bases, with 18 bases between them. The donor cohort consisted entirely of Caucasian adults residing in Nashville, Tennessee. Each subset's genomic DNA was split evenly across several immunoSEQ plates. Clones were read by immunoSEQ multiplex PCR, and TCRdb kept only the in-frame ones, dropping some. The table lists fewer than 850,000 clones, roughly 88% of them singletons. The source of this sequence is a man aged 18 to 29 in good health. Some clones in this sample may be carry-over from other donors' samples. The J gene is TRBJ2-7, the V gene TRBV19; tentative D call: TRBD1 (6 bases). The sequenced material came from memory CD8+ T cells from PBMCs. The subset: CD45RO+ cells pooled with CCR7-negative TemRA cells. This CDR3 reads CASSFPGQVNQYF. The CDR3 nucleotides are TGTGCCAGTAGTTTCCCGGGACAAGTAAATCAGTACTTC.